These 8 T cell receptor beta chains share one sample of origin, sequenced in a study of T cells in Graves' hyperthyroidism and ophthalmopathy. What was amplified from RNA transcripts were TCR beta CDR3 regions. Researchers ran a first-round RT-PCR on the TCR CDR3 using the HTBI primer set. TCRdb re-called the multiplex PCR reads through MiXCR, storing one row per CDR3 protein. The repertoire includes some 620,000 distinct CDR3 sequences, around 15% of them detected once, and 3.5% to 4% sits in the top ten. Sequenced input: blood. Receptors were obtained from a woman under 40 with Graves' hyperthyroidism.

This clonotype has ten or more counts. The chain joins TRBV30 to TRBJ1-5; D unclear. V was clipped by 2 bases and J by 9 bases, with 11 bases between them. CDR3 length equals 12 residues. Germline values: CDR1 GTSNPN, CDR2 SVGIG (reference sequence). CDR3 sequence (DNA): TGTGCCTGGAGTAGAAACGAGGGGCCCCAGCATTTT. As protein: CAWSRNEGPQHF.

There are a few counts of this clonotype. This chain joins TRBV19 and TRBJ2-6; 7 nucleotides line up with TRBD1. The ends lost 5 bases at V and 1 base at J; junction bases unmatched: 8. CDR3 size: 17 residues. CDR1 is LNHDA and CDR2 is SQIVND in the germline V gene (reference sequence). The CDR3 here is CASSSDYRGSGANVLTF. CDR3 DNA sequence: TGTGCCAGTAGTTCCGATTACAGGGGATCTGGGGCCAACGTCCTGACTTTC.

This clonotype appeared a few times. V and J are TRBV9 and TRBJ1-1, with 8 nucleotides matching TRBD1. The germline gives CDR1 SGDLS, CDR2 YYNGEE. This CDR3 spans 16 amino acids. Trimming at V came to 3 bases and at J to 0 bases, leaving 7 bases not matched to a gene. The CDR3 region has the DNA TGTGCCAGCAGCGGGGACAGGAACACCCTGAACACTGAAGCTTTCTTT. Protein: CASSGDRNTLNTEAFF.

This clonotype was detected many times. This chain links TRBV28 with TRBJ2-7, with 8 bases aligning to TRBD1. Germline V CDR1 and CDR2: MDHEN, SYDVKM. The V gene end was trimmed by 6 bases and the J gene end by 5 bases; junction bases not matched to a gene: 9. This CDR3 spans 14 amino acids. CDR3 coding DNA: TGTGCCAGCAGCTATACAGGGGGAAGGGACGAGCAGTACTTC. Its protein is CASSYTGGRDEQYF.

This clonotype turned up a few times. The V gene is TRBV19, the J gene TRBJ1-5, with 7 bases identical to TRBD1. The CDR3 is 16 residues long. Germline trimming cut 4 bases from V and 0 bases from J; bases unmatched to any gene: 6. Germline V gene lookup returns CDR1 LNHDA and CDR2 SQIVND (reference sequence). CDR3 amino acids: CASSTRDSHSNQPQHF. The CDR3 nucleotides are TGTGCCAGTAGTACCCGGGACAGCCATAGCAATCAGCCCCAGCATTTT.

This chain connects TRBV7-2 to TRBJ2-3; 9 bases are a match to TRBD2. In germline, CDR1 is SGHTA, CDR2 FQGNSA. The CDR3 spans 13 residues. The ends lost 5 bases at V and 14 bases at J; junction bases unmatched: 11. CDR3: CASSLLTSGWGYF. CDR3 nucleotide sequence: TGTGCCAGCAGCCTCCTTACTAGCGGGTGGGGGTATTTT.

The chain is built from TRBV5-1 and TRBJ2-2; D is possibly TRBD1 (6 bases). Trimming pared 0 bases from V and 1 base from J, leaving 13 bases between. The CDR3 extends over 17 amino acids. CDR1 is SGHRS, CDR2 YFSETQ, per germline. CDR3 residues: CASSLEGTIGNTGELFF. CDR3 DNA: TGCGCCAGCAGCTTGGAGGGGACAATCGGGAACACCGGGGAGCTGTTTTTT.

This clonotype has a count of ten or more. The chain is built from TRBV7-2 and TRBJ2-2; 11 positions match TRBD2. This CDR3 has 16 residues. CDR1 is SGHTA and CDR2 is FQGNSA in the germline V gene. The V segment lost 3 bases and the J segment 5 bases; nucleotides outside the gene matches: 5. The CDR3 DNA sequence: TGTGCCAGCAGCTTTAGACTAGCGGGATATACCGGGGAGCTGTTTTTT. Translation: CASSFRLAGYTGELFF.